Listed below are T cell receptor beta chains from one sample, sequenced in a study of radiotherapy plus CTLA-4 blockade in lung cancer. The protocol was immunoSEQ multiplex PCR, while the TCRdb copy is restricted to in-frame clones and leaves out a portion. The sample includes under 100,000 clones, about four fifths of them seen just once. Sequences were derived from peripheral blood, sampled from a patient treated with radiotherapy plus ipilimumab. The receptor set was obtained from a human donor with non-small cell lung cancer that progressed on radiotherapy plus ipilimumab. Each CDR3 is given with its conserved first and last residue. D genes are given only for firm matches. The listing skips clone size in some rows; elsewhere it reads once, few, many or a size class.

j_call: TRBJ1-4; clone_size: -; d_call: TRBD1; v_call: TRBV6-6; cdr3_aa: CASRPGQVNEKLFF; cdr3_nt: TGTGCCAGCAGACCGGGACAGGTTAATGAAAAACTGTTTTTT
j_call: TRBJ1-2; clone_size: -; d_call: -; v_call: TRBV4-3; cdr3_aa: CASSQDLLWASGGYGYTF; cdr3_nt: TGCGCCAGCAGCCAAGATCTTTTATGGGCCTCGGGAGGCTATGGCTACACCTTC
j_call: TRBJ2-1; clone_size: -; d_call: TRBD2; v_call: TRBV5-1; cdr3_aa: CASSRVRTSGTDEQFF; cdr3_nt: TGCGCCAGCAGTCGGGTCAGGACTAGCGGTACGGATGAGCAGTTCTTC
j_call: TRBJ1-2; clone_size: -; d_call: TRBD1; v_call: TRBV25-1; cdr3_aa: CASSLPGQGNYGYTF; cdr3_nt: TGTGCCAGCAGTCTTCCGGGACAGGGGAACTATGGCTACACCTTC
j_call: TRBJ1-2; clone_size: -; d_call: TRBD1; v_call: TRBV19; cdr3_aa: CASSMGGTAAYGYTF; cdr3_nt: TGTGCCAGTAGTATGGGCGGGACAGCCGCGTATGGCTACACCTTC
j_call: TRBJ1-1; clone_size: -; d_call: TRBD1; v_call: TRBV19; cdr3_aa: CASRGEHTGDTEAFF; cdr3_nt: TGTGCCAGTAGAGGGGAACACACAGGGGACACTGAAGCTTTCTTT
j_call: TRBJ1-5; clone_size: few; d_call: TRBD1; v_call: TRBV7-8; cdr3_aa: CASVPGGGGQPQHF; cdr3_nt: TGTGCCAGTGTACCCGGAGGGGGCGGTCAGCCCCAGCATTTT
j_call: TRBJ1-2; clone_size: -; d_call: -; v_call: TRBV6-1; cdr3_aa: CASSSLTGGNGYTF; cdr3_nt: TGTGCCAGCAGTTCCCTGACCGGAGGAAATGGCTACACCTTC
j_call: TRBJ2-7; clone_size: -; d_call: TRBD1; v_call: TRBV18; cdr3_aa: CASSPPGGKGEQYF; cdr3_nt: TGTGCCAGCTCACCACCAGGGGGCAAAGGGGAGCAGTACTTC
j_call: TRBJ2-1; clone_size: -; d_call: -; v_call: TRBV6-1; cdr3_aa: CASSIGDLSYNEQFF; cdr3_nt: TGTGCCAGTTCCATAGGGGATTTGTCCTACAATGAGCAGTTCTTC
j_call: TRBJ2-3; clone_size: -; d_call: -; v_call: TRBV7-3; cdr3_aa: CASSLGLSSTDTQYF; cdr3_nt: TGTGCCAGCAGCCTCGGGTTATCTAGCACAGATACGCAGTATTTT
j_call: TRBJ1-2; clone_size: -; d_call: TRBD1; v_call: TRBV29-1; cdr3_aa: CSARTGWYGYTF; cdr3_nt: TGCAGCGCACGGACAGGGTGGTATGGCTACACCTTC
j_call: TRBJ1-5; clone_size: -; d_call: -; v_call: TRBV6-1; cdr3_aa: CASIRQGDSNQPQHF; cdr3_nt: TGTGCCAGCATTCGGCAGGGCGATAGCAATCAGCCCCAGCATTTT
j_call: TRBJ2-7; clone_size: -; d_call: -; v_call: TRBV7-2; cdr3_aa: CASSFGTLTYEQYF; cdr3_nt: TGTGCCAGCAGCTTCGGGACCCTAACCTACGAGCAGTACTTC
j_call: TRBJ2-7; clone_size: -; d_call: TRBD1; v_call: TRBV7-9; cdr3_aa: CASSRQGVYEQYF; cdr3_nt: TGTGCCAGCAGCCGACAGGGGGTCTACGAGCAGTACTTC
j_call: TRBJ2-3; clone_size: -; d_call: -; v_call: TRBV4-1; cdr3_aa: CASTSWAVLQGARTDTQYF; cdr3_nt: TGCGCCAGCACCTCCTGGGCAGTCCTACAGGGAGCGAGGACAGATACGCAGTATTTT
j_call: TRBJ2-1; clone_size: -; d_call: -; v_call: TRBV5-6; cdr3_aa: CASSPLYNEQFF; cdr3_nt: TGTGCCAGCAGCCCTCTTTACAATGAGCAGTTCTTC
j_call: TRBJ2-5; clone_size: -; d_call: TRBD2; v_call: TRBV27; cdr3_aa: CASSSSGRGGTQYF; cdr3_nt: TGTGCCAGCAGTTCTAGCGGGAGAGGAGGGACCCAGTACTTC
j_call: TRBJ1-4; clone_size: -; d_call: -; v_call: TRBV6-6; cdr3_aa: CASSSNEKLFF; cdr3_nt: TGTGCCAGCAGCTCTAATGAAAAACTGTTTTTT
j_call: TRBJ2-7; clone_size: -; d_call: -; v_call: TRBV5-6; cdr3_aa: CASTRGLNSYEQYF; cdr3_nt: TGTGCCAGCACTAGGGGTTTGAATTCCTACGAGCAGTACTTC
j_call: TRBJ1-2; clone_size: few; d_call: TRBD1; v_call: TRBV6-5; cdr3_aa: CASSGYDREPYGYTF; cdr3_nt: TGTGCCAGCAGTGGATACGACAGGGAGCCCTATGGCTACACCTTC
j_call: TRBJ2-5; clone_size: -; d_call: TRBD2; v_call: TRBV5-6; cdr3_aa: CASSFRTSGGAVETQYF; cdr3_nt: TGTGCCAGCAGCTTTCGGACTAGCGGGGGGGCCGTAGAGACCCAGTACTTC
j_call: TRBJ2-7; clone_size: -; d_call: -; v_call: TRBV29-1; cdr3_aa: CSVLPGFPLYEQYF; cdr3_nt: TGCAGCGTTCTCCCGGGGTTCCCCCTTTACGAGCAGTACTTC
j_call: TRBJ2-1; clone_size: few; d_call: TRBD2; v_call: TRBV2; cdr3_aa: CASINGGGGHNEQFF; cdr3_nt: TGTGCCAGCATCAACGGTGGCGGGGGGCACAATGAGCAGTTCTTC
j_call: TRBJ2-1; clone_size: -; d_call: -; v_call: TRBV5-1; cdr3_aa: CASSGIGYNEQFF; cdr3_nt: TGCGCCAGCAGCGGGATTGGATACAATGAGCAGTTCTTC
j_call: TRBJ2-7; clone_size: -; d_call: TRBD2; v_call: TRBV5-1; cdr3_aa: CASSLAAGGQGEQYF; cdr3_nt: TGCGCCAGCAGCTTGGCCGCGGGGGGTCAGGGGGAGCAGTACTTC
j_call: TRBJ2-5; clone_size: -; d_call: TRBD1; v_call: TRBV5-1; cdr3_aa: CASSLEPGGTQYF; cdr3_nt: TGCGCCAGCAGCTTGGAGCCAGGGGGGACCCAGTACTTC
j_call: TRBJ2-2; clone_size: -; d_call: -; v_call: TRBV5-1; cdr3_aa: CASSLDGVFTGELFF; cdr3_nt: TGCGCCAGCAGCTTGGATGGGGTTTTCACCGGGGAGCTGTTTTTT
j_call: TRBJ2-1; clone_size: -; d_call: TRBD2; v_call: TRBV11-2; cdr3_aa: CASSSGLAEYNEQFF; cdr3_nt: TGTGCCAGCAGTTCGGGACTAGCGGAGTACAATGAGCAGTTCTTC
j_call: TRBJ2-7; clone_size: -; d_call: -; v_call: TRBV9; cdr3_aa: CASRATGTYSEQYF; cdr3_nt: TGTGCCAGCAGGGCTACCGGGACCTACAGCGAGCAGTACTTC
j_call: TRBJ1-2; clone_size: -; d_call: -; v_call: TRBV5-6; cdr3_aa: CASSRTDYGYTF; cdr3_nt: TGTGCCAGCAGCCGGACAGATTATGGCTACACCTTC
j_call: TRBJ1-3; clone_size: -; d_call: TRBD1; v_call: TRBV15; cdr3_aa: CATSRAHRTTGGSSGNTIYF; cdr3_nt: TGTGCCACCAGCAGAGCTCATCGGACCACAGGGGGGAGCTCTGGAAACACCATATATTTT
j_call: TRBJ1-2; clone_size: -; d_call: TRBD1; v_call: TRBV30; cdr3_aa: CAWSGNLNRDRRYGYTF; cdr3_nt: TGTGCCTGGAGTGGAAATCTAAACCGGGACAGGAGATATGGCTACACCTTC
j_call: TRBJ1-2; clone_size: -; d_call: -; v_call: TRBV19; cdr3_aa: CASSKGWAASYGYTF; cdr3_nt: TGTGCCAGTAGTAAAGGCTGGGCAGCTTCCTATGGCTACACCTTC
j_call: TRBJ2-7; clone_size: -; d_call: -; v_call: TRBV10-3; cdr3_aa: CAISENAGVSYEQYF; cdr3_nt: TGTGCCATCAGTGAGAACGCAGGTGTTTCCTACGAGCAGTACTTC
j_call: TRBJ2-2; clone_size: -; d_call: TRBD2; v_call: TRBV11-3; cdr3_aa: CASSLGLAGGTNTGELFF; cdr3_nt: TGTGCCAGCAGCTTGGGCCTAGCGGGAGGGACGAACACCGGGGAGCTGTTTTTT